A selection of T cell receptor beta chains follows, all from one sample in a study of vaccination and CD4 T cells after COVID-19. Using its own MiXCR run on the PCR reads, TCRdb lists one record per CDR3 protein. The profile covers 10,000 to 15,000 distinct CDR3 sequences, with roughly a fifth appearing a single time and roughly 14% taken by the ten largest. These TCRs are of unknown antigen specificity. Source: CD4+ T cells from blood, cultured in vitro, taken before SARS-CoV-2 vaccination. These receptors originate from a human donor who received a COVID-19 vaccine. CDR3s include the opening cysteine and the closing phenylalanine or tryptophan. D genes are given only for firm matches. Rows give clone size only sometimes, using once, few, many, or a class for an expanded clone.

CDR3nt: TGCGCCAGCAGCCATAGCGGGGGGGATTCCTACGAGCAGTACTTC
CDR3aa: CASSHSGGDSYEQYF
abundance: few
v_gene: TRBV10-1
len: 15
d_gene: TRBD2
j_gene: TRBJ2-7

CDR3nt: TGTGCCAGCAGTTACTCGAGACGGGGGAGTGAGCAGTTCTTC
CDR3aa: CASSYSRRGSEQFF
abundance: .
v_gene: TRBV6-5
len: 14
d_gene: .
j_gene: TRBJ2-1

CDR3nt: TGTGCCAGCAGTGAGAATACTCGGAACACTGAAGCTTTCTTT
CDR3aa: CASSENTRNTEAFF
abundance: few
v_gene: TRBV25-1
len: 14
d_gene: .
j_gene: TRBJ1-1

CDR3nt: TGTGCCAGCAGTGCCCGGGACGTTCAGCTCACCATATATTTT
CDR3aa: CASSARDVQLTIYF
abundance: few
v_gene: TRBV6-1
len: 14
d_gene: .
j_gene: TRBJ1-3

CDR3nt: TGTGCCAGCAGTCCTCCTCTAGACTCTGTACTTCAGTACTTC
CDR3aa: CASSPPLDSVLQYF
abundance: .
v_gene: TRBV27
len: 14
d_gene: .
j_gene: TRBJ2-4

CDR3nt: TGCGCCAGCAGCCTCCTACATGAGCAGTTCTTC
CDR3aa: CASSLLHEQFF
abundance: .
v_gene: TRBV5-1
len: 11
d_gene: .
j_gene: TRBJ2-1

CDR3nt: TGTGCCAGCAGCTTAAACAGGGATGGCTACACCTTC
CDR3aa: CASSLNRDGYTF
abundance: .
v_gene: TRBV5-5
len: 12
d_gene: .
j_gene: TRBJ1-2

CDR3nt: TGCAGTGCTAGAGACCCGGGACAGGGATATGATGGCTACACCTTC
CDR3aa: CSARDPGQGYDGYTF
abundance: medium-sized
v_gene: TRBV20-1
len: 15
d_gene: TRBD1
j_gene: TRBJ1-2

CDR3nt: TGCAGTGCTAGCTCTACTAGCGGGGGGAACATTCAGTACTTC
CDR3aa: CSASSTSGGNIQYF
abundance: few
v_gene: TRBV20-1
len: 14
d_gene: TRBD2
j_gene: TRBJ2-4

CDR3nt: TGTGCCAGCAGTTTAGCAAATTCAGCTGAAGCTTTCTTT
CDR3aa: CASSLANSAEAFF
abundance: few
v_gene: TRBV12-3/TRBV12-4
len: 13
d_gene: .
j_gene: TRBJ1-1

CDR3nt: TGCAGTGCTACTAGACAGGGAGAGGGGGTGTGGGAGCAGTACTTC
CDR3aa: CSATRQGEGVWEQYF
abundance: .
v_gene: TRBV20-1
len: 15
d_gene: TRBD1
j_gene: TRBJ2-7

CDR3nt: TGTGCCAGTAGTCCAAGACTAGTCCCAGATACGCAGTATTTT
CDR3aa: CASSPRLVPDTQYF
abundance: few
v_gene: TRBV19
len: 14
d_gene: .
j_gene: TRBJ2-3

CDR3nt: TGTGCCAGCAGCCAAATGGGACTCAGCCAAGAGACCCAGTACTTC
CDR3aa: CASSQMGLSQETQYF
abundance: .
v_gene: TRBV3-1
len: 15
d_gene: .
j_gene: TRBJ2-5